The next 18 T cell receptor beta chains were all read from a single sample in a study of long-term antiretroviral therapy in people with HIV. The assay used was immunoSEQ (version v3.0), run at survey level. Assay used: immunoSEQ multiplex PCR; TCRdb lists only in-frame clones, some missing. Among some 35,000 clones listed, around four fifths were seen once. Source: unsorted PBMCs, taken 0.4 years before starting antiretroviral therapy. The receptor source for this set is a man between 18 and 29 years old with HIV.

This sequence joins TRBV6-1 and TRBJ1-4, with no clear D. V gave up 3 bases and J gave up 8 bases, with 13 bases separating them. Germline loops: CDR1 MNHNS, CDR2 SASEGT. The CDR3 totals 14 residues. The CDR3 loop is CASSEAVEVEKLFF. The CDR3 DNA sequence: TGTGCCAGCAGTGAGGCGGTTGAGGTAGAAAAACTGTTTTTT.

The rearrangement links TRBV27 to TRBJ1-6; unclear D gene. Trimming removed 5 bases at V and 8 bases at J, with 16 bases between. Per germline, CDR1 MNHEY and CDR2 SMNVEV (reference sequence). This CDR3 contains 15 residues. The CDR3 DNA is TGTGCCAGCAGTCCCATGGCCGGAGGGTATTCACCCCTCCACTTT. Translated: CASSPMAGGYSPLHF.

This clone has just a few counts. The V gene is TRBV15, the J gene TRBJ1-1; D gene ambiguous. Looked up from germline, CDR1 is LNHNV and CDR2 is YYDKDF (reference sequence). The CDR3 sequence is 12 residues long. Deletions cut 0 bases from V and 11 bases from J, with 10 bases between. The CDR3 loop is CATSRDVGRAFF. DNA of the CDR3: TGTGCCACCAGCAGAGATGTTGGGAGGGCTTTCTTT.

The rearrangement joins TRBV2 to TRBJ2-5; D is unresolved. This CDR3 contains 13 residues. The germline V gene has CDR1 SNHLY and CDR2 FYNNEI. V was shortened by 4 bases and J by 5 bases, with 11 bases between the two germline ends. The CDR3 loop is CASSVVLQETQYF. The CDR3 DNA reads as TGTGCCAGCAGTGTGGTACTGCAGGAGACCCAGTACTTC.

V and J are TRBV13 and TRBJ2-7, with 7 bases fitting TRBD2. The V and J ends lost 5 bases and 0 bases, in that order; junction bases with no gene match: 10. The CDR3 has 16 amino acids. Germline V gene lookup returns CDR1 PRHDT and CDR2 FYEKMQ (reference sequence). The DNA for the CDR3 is TGTGCCAGCAGCCCAGCGGGGACCCGAAGCTCCTACGAGCAGTACTTC. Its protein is CASSPAGTRSSYEQYF.

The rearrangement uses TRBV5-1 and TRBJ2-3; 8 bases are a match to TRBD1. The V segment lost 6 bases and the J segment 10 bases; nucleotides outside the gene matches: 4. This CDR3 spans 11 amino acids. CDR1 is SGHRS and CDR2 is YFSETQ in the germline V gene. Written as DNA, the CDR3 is TGCGCCAGCACCGGACAGGGAGCGCAGTATTTT. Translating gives CASTGQGAQYF.

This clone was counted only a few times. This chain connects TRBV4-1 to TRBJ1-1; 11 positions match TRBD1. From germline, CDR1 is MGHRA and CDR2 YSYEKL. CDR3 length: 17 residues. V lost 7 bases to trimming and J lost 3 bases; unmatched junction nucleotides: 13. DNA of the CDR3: TGCGCCAGCACCCCTTTAGGACAGGGGGCGAAGGACACTGAAGCTTTCTTT. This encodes CASTPLGQGAKDTEAFF.

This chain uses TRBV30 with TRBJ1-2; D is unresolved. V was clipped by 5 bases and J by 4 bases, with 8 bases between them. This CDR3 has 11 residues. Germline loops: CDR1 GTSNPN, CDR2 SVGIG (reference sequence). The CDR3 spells CAWGRIYGYTF. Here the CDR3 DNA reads TGTGCCTGGGGACGGATCTATGGCTACACCTTC.

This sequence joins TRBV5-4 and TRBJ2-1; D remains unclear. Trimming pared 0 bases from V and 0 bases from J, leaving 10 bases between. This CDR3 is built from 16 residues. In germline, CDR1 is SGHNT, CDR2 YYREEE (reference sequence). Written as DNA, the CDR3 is TGTGCCAGCAGCTTGGGTGGCAGGAGCTCCTACAATGAGCAGTTCTTC. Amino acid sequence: CASSLGGRSSYNEQFF.

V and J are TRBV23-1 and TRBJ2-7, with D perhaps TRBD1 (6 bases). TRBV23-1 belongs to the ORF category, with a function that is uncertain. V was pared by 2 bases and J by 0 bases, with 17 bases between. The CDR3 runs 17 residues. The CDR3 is CASSQVLSGTTSYEQYF. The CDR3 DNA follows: TGCGCCAGCAGTCAAGTCCTCTCCGGGACAACCTCCTACGAGCAGTACTTC.

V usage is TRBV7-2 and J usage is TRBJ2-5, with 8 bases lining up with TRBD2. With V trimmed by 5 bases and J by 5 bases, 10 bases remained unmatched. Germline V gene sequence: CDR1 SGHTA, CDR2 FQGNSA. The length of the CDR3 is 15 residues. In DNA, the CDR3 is TGTGCCAGCAGCGCGCGACTAGCGCCGGGGGAGACCCAGTACTTC. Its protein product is CASSARLAPGETQYF.

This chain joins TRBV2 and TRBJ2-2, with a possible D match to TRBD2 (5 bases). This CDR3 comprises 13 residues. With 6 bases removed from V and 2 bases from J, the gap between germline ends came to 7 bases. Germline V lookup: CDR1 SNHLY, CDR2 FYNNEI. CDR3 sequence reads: CASRRGNTGELFF. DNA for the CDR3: TGTGCCAGCAGACGGGGAAACACCGGGGAGCTGTTTTTT.

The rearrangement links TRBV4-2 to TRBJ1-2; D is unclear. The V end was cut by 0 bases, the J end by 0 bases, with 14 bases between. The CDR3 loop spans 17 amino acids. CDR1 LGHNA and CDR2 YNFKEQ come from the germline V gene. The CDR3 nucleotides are TGTGCCAGCAGCCAAGATCTTACCCAGGCCGCTAACTATGGCTACACCTTC. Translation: CASSQDLTQAANYGYTF.

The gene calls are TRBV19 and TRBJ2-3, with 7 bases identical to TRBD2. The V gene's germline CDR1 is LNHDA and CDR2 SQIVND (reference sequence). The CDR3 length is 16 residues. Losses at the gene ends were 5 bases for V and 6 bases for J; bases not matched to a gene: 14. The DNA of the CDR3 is TGTGCCAGTAGTCGGGGGAGGGTTCCGCTCGGGGATACGCAGTATTTT. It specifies CASSRGRVPLGDTQYF.

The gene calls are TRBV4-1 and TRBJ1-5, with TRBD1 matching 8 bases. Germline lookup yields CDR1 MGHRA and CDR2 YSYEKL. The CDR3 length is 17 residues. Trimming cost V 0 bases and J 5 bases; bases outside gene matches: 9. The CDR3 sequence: CASSQDVTGTGYQPQHF. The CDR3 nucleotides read TGCGCCAGCAGCCAAGATGTAACCGGGACAGGCTATCAGCCCCAGCATTTT.

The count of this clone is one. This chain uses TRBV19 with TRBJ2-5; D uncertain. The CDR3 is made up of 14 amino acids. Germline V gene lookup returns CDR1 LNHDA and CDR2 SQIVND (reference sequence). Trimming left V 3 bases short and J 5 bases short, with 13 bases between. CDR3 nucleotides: TGTGCCAGTAGTATCGGAGACTCCAGGGAGACCCAGTACTTC. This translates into CASSIGDSRETQYF.

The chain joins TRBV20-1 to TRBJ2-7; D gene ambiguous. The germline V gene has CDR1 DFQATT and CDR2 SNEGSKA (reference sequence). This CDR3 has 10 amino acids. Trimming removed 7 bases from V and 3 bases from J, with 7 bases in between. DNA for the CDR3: TGCAGTGTCCGAAGCTACGAGCAGTACTTC. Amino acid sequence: CSVRSYEQYF.

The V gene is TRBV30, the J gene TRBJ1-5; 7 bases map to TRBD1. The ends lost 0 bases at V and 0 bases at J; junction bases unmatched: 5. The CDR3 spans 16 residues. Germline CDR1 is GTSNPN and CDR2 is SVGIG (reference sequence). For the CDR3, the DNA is TGTGCCTGGAGTGTACAGGGGCAGGGTAGCAATCAGCCCCAGCATTTT. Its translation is CAWSVQGQGSNQPQHF. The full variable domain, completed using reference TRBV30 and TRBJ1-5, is SQTIHQWPATLVQPVGSPLSLECTVEGTSNPNLYWYRQAAGRGLQLLFYSVGIGQISSEVPQNLSASRPQDRQFILSSKKLLLSDSGFYLCAWSVQGQGSNQPQHFGDGTRLSIL.